This TCR beta chain was recorded in a study of blood T cell repertoires in COVID-19. Study as a whole: The analysed material was cDNA or gDNA that came from T cells, B-cell-depleted T cells, or PBMCs.

This clone turned up a few times. Trimming shortened V by 6 bases and J by 4 bases, and 16 bases separated the two germline ends. The CDR3 has 14 amino acids. CDR1 is SGHDT and CDR2 is YYEEEE in the germline V gene. Data came from immunoSEQ multiplex PCR; TCRdb stores just in-frame clones and leaves some out. The data hold around 460,000 clones, with 80% to 90% observed a single time. The sequenced material came from peripheral blood. J is TRBJ2-5 and V is TRBV5-6; D is ambiguous. This TCR came from a young man with COVID-19, enrolled during active disease. Here the CDR3 DNA reads TGTGCCAGCATCACTTTGCGGAGCCCAGAGACCCAGTACTTC. It encodes CASITLRSPETQYF.